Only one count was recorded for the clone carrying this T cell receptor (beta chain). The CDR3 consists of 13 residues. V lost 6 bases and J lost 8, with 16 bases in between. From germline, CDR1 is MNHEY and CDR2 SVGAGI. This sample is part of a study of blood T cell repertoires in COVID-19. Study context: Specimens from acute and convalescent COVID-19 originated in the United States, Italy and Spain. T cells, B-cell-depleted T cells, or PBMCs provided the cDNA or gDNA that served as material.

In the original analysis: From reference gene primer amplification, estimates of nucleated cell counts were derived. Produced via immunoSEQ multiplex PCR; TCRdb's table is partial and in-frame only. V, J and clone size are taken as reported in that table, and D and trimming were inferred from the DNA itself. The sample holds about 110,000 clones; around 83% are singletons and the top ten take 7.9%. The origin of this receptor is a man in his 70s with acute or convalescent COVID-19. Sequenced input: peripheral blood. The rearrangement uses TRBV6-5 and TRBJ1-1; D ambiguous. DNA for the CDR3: TGTGCCAGCAGCTACGCCCCCGTGACAGAAGCTTTCTTT. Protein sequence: CASSYAPVTEAFF.